This T cell receptor (beta chain) was recorded in a study of blood T cell repertoires in COVID-19. Membership in each cohort depended on participant-reported clinical history. Sequencing was performed with immunoSEQ multiplex PCR; in TCRdb, only in-frame clones are kept and a portion is missing. Of fewer than 250,000 clones in the sample, almost 85% were seen once. V was trimmed by 4 bases and J by 0 bases, leaving 7 bases between them. Germline V gene lookup returns CDR1 GTSNPN and CDR2 SVGIG (reference sequence). CDR3 length equals 14 residues. V usage is TRBV30 and J usage is TRBJ2-6; weak D call: TRBD2 (5 bases). This clonotype was obtained from a woman aged 45-60 years with acute COVID-19. The sequencing input was PBMCs or T cells enriched from blood (not recorded which). CDR3 nucleotides: TGTGCCTGGAAAGGAGGCTCTGGGGCCAACGTCCTGACTTTC. Translation: CAWKGGSGANVLTF.